This TCR beta chain was observed in a study of shared clonotypes between healthy human individuals. The CDR3 length is 14 residues. With V trimmed by 5 bases and J by 5 bases, 7 bases remained unmatched. Looked up from germline, CDR1 is MDHEN and CDR2 is SYDVKM. This table comes from immunoSEQ multiplex PCR, and its TCRdb copy is limited to in-frame clones, with some not included. The sample lists roughly 760,000 clones; about 74% were seen once. Sequences were obtained from memory CD4+ T cells sorted from blood. Subset in this sample: CD45RA-negative fraction. This sequence was found in a woman in her twenties or thirties in good health. The chain uses TRBV28 and TRBJ2-5; TRBD2 matches at 8 bases. This CDR3 reads CASSRVGRVETQYF. CDR3 bases: TGTGCCAGCAGTCGGGTCGGGAGGGTGGAGACCCAGTACTTC.